One sample yielded the 24 T cell receptor beta chains listed below, sequenced in a study. Each CDR3 protein gets one entry after TCRdb re-called the RT-PCR reads with MiXCR. The data show about 680,000 distinct CDR3 sequences, 14% seen once. The sequenced sample was memory CD4+ T cells from blood. These receptors were taken from a female donor in good health, serving as a healthy control.

This clonotype was found many times. This chain's CDR3 is CASRTGVEQYF. The CDR3 DNA reads TGTGCCAGCAGAACAGGGGTCGAGCAGTACTTC. The rearrangement joins TRBV11-2 to TRBJ2-7, with 7 bases lining up with TRBD1. The J segment lost 6 bases and the V segment lost 6 bases, leaving 2 bases of the junction unmatched. Germline V gene lookup returns CDR1 SGHAT and CDR2 FQNNGV. The CDR3 totals 11 residues.

This clonotype showed up just a few times. V usage is TRBV29-1 and J usage is TRBJ1-1; no definite D call. The CDR3 is 10 residues long. Germline loops: CDR1 SQVTM, CDR2 ANQGSEA. V lost 0 bases, J lost 7 bases, and 3 bases lay in between. CDR3 residues: CSVEDGEAFF. The CDR3 DNA follows: TGCAGCGTTGAAGACGGTGAAGCTTTCTTT.

This clonotype appeared many times. V and J are TRBV29-1 and TRBJ1-1; the D gene is possibly TRBD1 (6 bases). CDR1 is SQVTM and CDR2 is ANQGSEA in the germline V gene. CDR3 length equals 14 residues. Trimming pared 4 bases from V and 1 base from J, leaving 13 bases between. The CDR3 loop reads CSVVRTAANTEAFF. The CDR3 nucleotides read TGCAGCGTTGTACGGACAGCGGCGAACACTGAAGCTTTCTTT.

The V and J genes are TRBV7-9 and TRBJ2-7, with D perhaps given as TRBD1 or TRBD2 (5 bases each). Germline lookup yields CDR1 SEHNR and CDR2 FQNEAQ (reference sequence). The CDR3 has 15 residues. Trimming stripped 5 bases from V and 5 bases from J, with 19 bases between. For the CDR3, the DNA is TGTGCCAGCAGCCCGGCCGGGGCCCGACGGGACGAGCAGTACTTC. Its protein product is CASSPAGARRDEQYF.

This clonotype was found a few times. The chain employs TRBV20-1 and TRBJ2-1; 11 nucleotides line up with TRBD2. With V trimmed by 3 bases and J by 1 base, 5 bases remained unmatched. Germline V gene lookup returns CDR1 DFQATT and CDR2 SNEGSKA (reference sequence). CDR3 length: 16 amino acids. CDR3 DNA: TGCAGTGCTAGCCTACTAGCGGGAGCGTCCTACAATGAGCAGTTCTTC. This translates into CSASLLAGASYNEQFF.

This clonotype was detected ten times or more. The CDR3 loop is CASSDRQGLGYTF. The CDR3 DNA follows: TGTGCCAGCAGTGATCGGCAGGGCTTAGGCTACACCTTC. This chain connects TRBV6-1 to TRBJ1-2, with a tentative D call TRBD1 (5 bases). The germline V and J ends were trimmed by 3 bases and 8 bases, with 13 bases remaining between them. The CDR3 covers 13 residues. The germline V gene encodes CDR1 MNHNS and CDR2 SASEGT.

This clonotype showed up just a few times. The V gene is TRBV7-9, the J gene TRBJ1-4; D is uncertain. Germline-derived CDR1 and CDR2 are SEHNR and FQNEAQ (reference sequence). V was pared by 6 bases and J by 8 bases, with 16 bases between. The CDR3 contains 14 residues. CDR3 DNA sequence: TGTGCCAGCAGGTTGGAAGTTACGGGCGAAAAACTGTTTTTT. It codes for CASRLEVTGEKLFF. Using reference TRBV7-9 and TRBJ1-4 for the parts outside the CDR3, the full variable domain is DTGVSQNPRHKITKRGQNVTFRCDPISEHNRLYWYRQTLGQGPEFLTYFQNEAQLEKSRLLSDRFSAERPKGSFSTLEIQRTEQGDSAMYLCASRLEVTGEKLFFGSGTQLSVL.

Only a few counts were recorded for this clonotype. The chain couples TRBV9 to TRBJ2-1; 10 bases are a match to TRBD2. Germline V gene data show CDR1 as SGDLS and CDR2 as YYNGEE. The J segment lost 5 bases and the V segment lost 4 bases, leaving 15 bases of the junction unmatched. This CDR3 is 18 amino acids long. Written as DNA, the CDR3 is TGTGCCAGCAGCCCCTCGGTCGGGAGCGGGAGGGCCCACAATGAGCAGTTCTTC. It encodes CASSPSVGSGRAHNEQFF.

This clonotype was observed a handful of times. The genes are TRBV7-2 and TRBJ2-7, with TRBD1 matching 9 bases. CDR3 length: 15 amino acids. The ends lost 5 bases at V and 2 bases at J; junction bases unmatched: 7. Germline V gene sequence: CDR1 SGHTA, CDR2 FQGNSA. The CDR3, as DNA: TGTGCCAGCAGCCTCCCCGGGACAGGGCCCTACGAGCAGTACTTC. Protein product: CASSLPGTGPYEQYF.

The chain couples TRBV20-1 to TRBJ2-7; D unclear. Germline CDR1 and CDR2: DFQATT and SNEGSKA (reference sequence). The CDR3 totals 11 residues. V was trimmed by 7 bases and J by 6 bases, leaving 13 bases between them. The CDR3 protein is CSVFLTAEQYF. The CDR3 bases are TGCAGTGTGTTCCTGACTGCCGAGCAGTACTTC.

This clonotype was recorded at least ten times. The chain uses TRBV6-5 and TRBJ2-1; maybe TRBD1 (6 bases). The CDR3 is 17 amino acids. V dropped 2 bases and J dropped 6 bases, with 20 bases sitting between them. Looked up from germline, CDR1 is MNHEY and CDR2 is SVGAGI. The CDR3 spells CASSYRQALNLGNEQFF. CDR3 bases: TGTGCCAGCAGTTACCGACAGGCCCTAAATCTGGGCAATGAGCAGTTCTTC.

This clonotype was counted many times. The genes are TRBV29-1 and TRBJ2-1, with 11 bases that match TRBD2. J was trimmed by 4 bases and V by 6 bases; bases with no gene match: 5. This CDR3 has 14 residues. The V gene's germline CDR1 is SQVTM and CDR2 ANQGSEA. The DNA for the CDR3 is TGCAGCGTCGGGACTAGCGGACTGTACAATGAGCAGTTCTTC. Residues: CSVGTSGLYNEQFF.

This clonotype has only a few counts. J is TRBJ2-7 and V is TRBV28; D unclear. Germline CDR1 is MDHEN and CDR2 is SYDVKM. The CDR3 covers 13 residues. The V end was cut by 7 bases, the J end by 2 bases, with 12 bases between. The CDR3 DNA is TGTGCCAGCACCCCTTACGGAGCCTACGAGCAGTACTTC. This encodes CASTPYGAYEQYF.

In its sample, this clonotype was seen many times. This chain uses TRBV10-3 with TRBJ1-2; 9 nucleotides line up with TRBD1. This CDR3 comprises 13 residues. CDR1 and CDR2 (germline): ENHRY, SYGVKD. With V trimmed by 5 bases and J by 8 bases, 6 bases remained unmatched. This chain's CDR3 is CAISLQGAEGYTF. For the CDR3, the DNA is TGTGCCATCAGTTTACAGGGGGCTGAGGGCTACACCTTC.

The chain uses TRBV7-9 and TRBJ1-3; D might be TRBD1 (6 bases). This CDR3 has 16 amino acids. Germline V gene sequence: CDR1 SEHNR, CDR2 FQNEAQ (reference sequence). The V and J ends lost 4 bases and 0 bases respectively, with 13 bases between them. DNA of the CDR3: TGTGCCAGCAGCTCCCGGGACACCTACTCTGGAAACACCATATATTTT. Residues: CASSSRDTYSGNTIYF.

This clonotype came up many times. J is TRBJ2-1 and V is TRBV4-3; possibly TRBD2 for D (6 bases). Per the germline V gene, CDR1 is LGHNA and CDR2 is YSLEER. Trimming took 1 base from V and 5 from J, leaving 9 bases between them. The CDR3 is 14 amino acids. The CDR3 loop reads CASSQGGLNNEQFF. In DNA form, the CDR3 reads TGCGCCAGCAGCCAAGGGGGACTTAACAATGAGCAGTTCTTC.

In this sample, this clonotype turned up a few times. The rearrangement uses TRBV5-4 and TRBJ2-3, with TRBD2 as a possible D gene (5 bases). Germline CDR1 is SGHNT and CDR2 is YYREEE (reference sequence). V lost 4 bases, J lost 0 bases, and 18 bases lay in between. The CDR3 has 17 amino acids. The CDR3 region is CASSRGDSVGSTDTQYF. Written as DNA, the CDR3 is TGTGCCAGCAGCCGGGGTGATAGCGTCGGAAGCACAGATACGCAGTATTTT.

Only a few counts were recorded for this clonotype. The rearrangement uses TRBV12-3 or TRBV12-4 and TRBJ1-5; 8 nucleotides agree with TRBD1. The CDR3 is 15 residues long. The ends lost 6 bases at V and 4 bases at J; junction bases unmatched: 8. The CDR3 is CASSLDRATNQPQHF. The CDR3 DNA reads TGTGCCAGCAGCCTGGACAGGGCTACGAATCAGCCCCAGCATTTT.

This clonotype was seen more than once but under ten times. V usage is TRBV20-1 and J usage is TRBJ2-7; D is possibly TRBD2 (5 bases). V lost 3 bases and J 5 bases, leaving 11 bases between the germline ends. The CDR3 has 12 amino acids. Per the germline V gene, CDR1 is DFQATT and CDR2 is SNEGSKA (reference sequence). The CDR3 DNA follows: TGCAGTGCTAGTCAACTAGGCCACGAGCAGTACTTC. It yields the protein CSASQLGHEQYF.

This clonotype has ten or more counts. The chain is built from TRBV29-1 and TRBJ2-2, with D tentatively TRBD1 or TRBD2 (7 bases each). Germline CDR1 reads SQVTM; CDR2 reads ANQGSEA. Trimming left V 6 bases short and J 3 bases short, with 14 bases between. The CDR3 is 14 amino acids. The CDR3, as DNA: TGCAGCGTGGGAGGGGGCGCGTACACCGGGGAGCTGTTTTTT. It is translated as CSVGGGAYTGELFF.

This chain links TRBV6-2 or TRBV6-3 with TRBJ2-1; D possibly corresponds to TRBD1 (5 bases). The germline CDR1 and CDR2 sequences are MNHEY and SVGEGT. Trimming stripped 11 bases from V and 4 bases from J, with 15 bases between. The CDR3 length is 13 residues. In DNA form, the CDR3 reads TGTGCCGGCAAGACAGCCGCATACAATGAGCAGTTCTTC. This gives the protein CAGKTAAYNEQFF.

This clonotype was found a few times. J is TRBJ2-3 and V is TRBV4-3; 7 nucleotides match TRBD1. This CDR3 has 15 amino acids. Germline V CDR1 and CDR2: LGHNA, YSLEER. V lost 3 bases to trimming and J lost 4 bases; unmatched junction nucleotides: 7. The CDR3 DNA reads TGCGCCAGCAGCCAGAGACAGGGTTCCTCAGATACGCAGTATTTT. This encodes CASSQRQGSSDTQYF.

The chain uses TRBV20-1 and TRBJ2-1; 8 bases agree with TRBD1. Germline lookup yields CDR1 DFQATT and CDR2 SNEGSKA (reference sequence). The CDR3 loop spans 17 amino acids. After removal of 6 bases from V and 3 bases from J, the junction contained 16 bases not matched to a gene. CDR3 loop: CSARSSFDRGLYNEQFF. In DNA form, the CDR3 reads TGCAGTGCCCGATCCAGCTTCGACAGGGGACTCTACAATGAGCAGTTCTTC.

The V call is TRBV6-1, the J call TRBJ2-7; the D is unclear. The CDR3 consists of 12 residues. V lost 0 bases, J lost 6 bases, and 6 bases lay in between. The germline V gene encodes CDR1 MNHNS and CDR2 SASEGT. The CDR3 region has the DNA TGTGCCAGCAGTGAAGCGATCAGCGAGCAGTACTTC. This gives the protein CASSEAISEQYF.